These 17 T cell receptor beta chains originate from one sample sequenced in a study of shared clonotypes between healthy human individuals. Here immunoSEQ multiplex PCR was the method, and the copy in TCRdb shows in-frame clones only, minus some. The sample records 950,000 to 1,100,000 clones, around four fifths being singletons. The sample taken for sequencing was memory CD4+ T cells sorted from blood. Subset specified: CD45RA-negative fraction. The receptors shown here come from a man younger than 35 in good health.

The genes are TRBV28 and TRBJ1-4, with TRBD1 matching 9 bases. From germline, CDR1 is MDHEN and CDR2 SYDVKM. The V segment lost 8 bases and the J segment 15 bases; nucleotides outside the gene matches: 16. This CDR3 has 14 residues. The CDR3 protein is CASALDLGQGQVFF. The CDR3 coding sequence is TGTGCCAGCGCGCTCGACCTTGGACAGGGGCAAGTGTTTTTT.

This sequence joins TRBV29-1 and TRBJ2-7; no clear D gene. The CDR3 has 13 amino acids. The germline V gene encodes CDR1 SQVTM and CDR2 ANQGSEA. The ends were cut back, 1 base at V and 2 bases at J, with 9 bases in the middle. In DNA, the CDR3 is TGCAGCGTTGAAGGAGGTCCAGCCTACGAGCAGTACTTC. It translates to CSVEGGPAYEQYF.

This clone was seen a handful of times. A far larger clone is a single base away, which makes a read error likely. The V call is TRBV11-2, the J call TRBJ1-1; D call uncertain. The CDR3 is 13 amino acids. Trimming removed 3 bases from V and 1 base from J, with 6 bases in between. In germline, CDR1 is SGHAT, CDR2 FQNNGV. The CDR3 DNA reads as TGTGCCAGCAGCTTGACCGAGAACACTGAAGCTTTCTTT. This encodes CASSLTENTEAFF.

The chain combines TRBV7-6 with TRBJ2-2; TRBD1 aligns across 8 bases. CDR3 length equals 16 residues. The trim removed 5 bases at V and 5 bases at J, leaving 10 bases unmatched. Germline CDR1 SGHVS, CDR2 FNYEAQ. CDR3 region: CASSRSQGGSTGELFF. The CDR3 nucleotides read TGTGCCAGCAGCAGATCACAGGGGGGTTCGACCGGGGAGCTGTTTTTT.

The sample holds one count of this clone. Germline and junction disagree at one end, which may indicate a read error. The genes are TRBV27 and TRBJ2-2; 8 bases match TRBD1. The germline V gene encodes CDR1 MNHEY and CDR2 SMNVEV (reference sequence). The CDR3 loop spans 16 amino acids. Here the CDR3 reads CASSLFGTGAAGELFF. CDR3 DNA: TGTGCCAGCAGCTTATTCGGGACAGGCGCCGCCGGGGAGCTGTTTTTT.

V and J are TRBV6-5 and TRBJ1-6; D call uncertain. This CDR3 has 12 residues. Germline V lookup: CDR1 MNHEY, CDR2 SVGAGI. The V gene lost 6 bases and the J gene lost 9 bases, with 9 bases spanning the gap. CDR3 region: CASSPPRSPLHF. For the CDR3, the DNA is TGTGCCAGCAGCCCACCACGTTCACCCCTCCACTTT.

The chain carries TRBV18 and TRBJ2-1; D not resolved. The germline gives CDR1 KGHSH, CDR2 LQKENI. V gave up 3 bases and J gave up 5 bases, with 14 bases separating them. The CDR3 length is 15 residues. The CDR3: CASSPVYSRDNEQFF. DNA for the CDR3: TGTGCCAGCTCACCCGTATACTCTAGGGACAATGAGCAGTTCTTC.

V gene TRBV10-3 combines with J gene TRBJ2-7; 9 bases line up with TRBD2. Germline V gene lookup returns CDR1 ENHRY and CDR2 SYGVKD. CDR3 length equals 15 residues. Trimming cost V 1 base and J 11 bases; bases outside gene matches: 12. The CDR3 nucleotides are TGTGCCATCAGTGAGTTAGCGGGAGCGGGAGCGGAGAAGTACTTC. It translates to CAISELAGAGAEKYF.

V usage is TRBV25-1 and J usage is TRBJ1-1; D is unresolved. The CDR3 consists of 15 residues. The V gene's germline CDR1 is MGHDK and CDR2 SYGVNS. V gave up 1 base and J gave up 1 base, with 10 bases separating them. CDR3 in DNA: TGTGCCAGCAGTGAATCTAAAGTTACGAACACTGAAGCTTTCTTT. Translating gives CASSESKVTNTEAFF.

The chain carries TRBV6-1 and TRBJ2-7; D gene ambiguous. V was trimmed by 4 bases and J by 10 bases, leaving 11 bases between them. The germline V gene has CDR1 MNHNS and CDR2 SASEGT. The CDR3 covers 11 residues. The CDR3 DNA follows: TGTGCCAGCAGTGTACAGCTTAATCAGTACTTC. Encoded protein: CASSVQLNQYF.

The chain links TRBV27 to TRBJ1-5, with a possible D match to TRBD1 (5 bases). Deletions cut 6 bases from V and 9 bases from J, with 21 bases between. The CDR3 has 15 residues. Germline lookup yields CDR1 MNHEY and CDR2 SMNVEV (reference sequence). CDR3 bases: TGTGCCAGCAGCTCCGGACAACCGGGTAGGTGGCCCCAGCATTTT. It is translated as CASSSGQPGRWPQHF.

This clone was seen only a few times. V and J are TRBV7-8 and TRBJ2-1; D is unresolved. V dropped 1 base and J dropped 5 bases, with 9 bases sitting between them. Germline CDR1 and CDR2: SGHVS and FQNEAQ. The CDR3 has 14 amino acids. CDR3 amino acids: CASSLGPRNNEQFF. The CDR3 DNA reads TGTGCCAGCAGCTTAGGCCCGAGGAACAATGAGCAGTTCTTC.

The V gene is TRBV10-3, the J gene TRBJ2-1, with 7 bases matching TRBD2. Germline assignment: CDR1 ENHRY and CDR2 SYGVKD. This CDR3 region has 13 residues. The V segment lost 7 bases and the J segment 8 bases; nucleotides outside the gene matches: 8. CDR3 nucleotides: TGTGCCATCAACCTGGGAGGGTTCGATGAGCAGTTCTTC. It translates to CAINLGGFDEQFF.

Points on this clone: Germline and junction disagree at one end, which may indicate a read error. The chain's CDR3 is CSVVSGTANYDYTF. The CDR3 region has the DNA TGCAGCGTTGTATCTGGTACAGCTAACTATGACTACACCTTC. The genes are TRBV29-1 and TRBJ1-2; no reliable D call. Germline-derived CDR1 and CDR2 are SQVTM and ANQGSEA. There are 14 residues in the CDR3. The full variable domain, its missing parts supplied by reference TRBV29-1 and TRBJ1-2, is SAVISQKPSRDICQRGTSLTIQCQVDSQVTMMFWYRQQPGQSLTLIATANQGSEATYESGFVIDKFPISRPNLTFSTLTVSNMSPEDSSIYLCSVVSGTANYDYTFGSGTRLTVV.

There are a few counts of this clone. This chain links TRBV6-5 with TRBJ2-7, with 8 nucleotides matching TRBD1. The trim removed 6 bases at V and 7 bases at J, leaving 11 bases unmatched. The length of the CDR3 is 14 residues. Germline loops: CDR1 MNHEY, CDR2 SVGAGI. As DNA, the CDR3 is TGTGCCAGCAGCCGGGACAGGTCGGTGGGGGAGCAGTACTTC. Translated: CASSRDRSVGEQYF.

Concerning this clone itself: This CDR3 is also generated by other DNA sequences in the sample. This chain joins TRBV6-5 and TRBJ1-1; D remains ambiguous. The CDR3 extends over 14 amino acids. Looked up from germline, CDR1 is MNHEY and CDR2 is SVGAGI. The V gene lost 2 bases and the J gene lost 0 bases, with 7 bases spanning the gap. The CDR3 DNA follows: TGTGCCAGCAGTTACGGGCGGCTGAACACTGAAGCTTTCTTT. Its translation is CASSYGRLNTEAFF.

The J gene is TRBJ2-7, the V gene TRBV20-1; D not certain. CDR1 is DFQATT, CDR2 SNEGSKA, per germline (reference sequence). The CDR3 covers 11 residues. V was cut by 3 bases and J by 9 bases, with 12 bases left in between. The CDR3 is CSARDGRGQYF. In DNA form, the CDR3 reads TGCAGTGCTAGGGATGGACGCGGGCAGTACTTC.